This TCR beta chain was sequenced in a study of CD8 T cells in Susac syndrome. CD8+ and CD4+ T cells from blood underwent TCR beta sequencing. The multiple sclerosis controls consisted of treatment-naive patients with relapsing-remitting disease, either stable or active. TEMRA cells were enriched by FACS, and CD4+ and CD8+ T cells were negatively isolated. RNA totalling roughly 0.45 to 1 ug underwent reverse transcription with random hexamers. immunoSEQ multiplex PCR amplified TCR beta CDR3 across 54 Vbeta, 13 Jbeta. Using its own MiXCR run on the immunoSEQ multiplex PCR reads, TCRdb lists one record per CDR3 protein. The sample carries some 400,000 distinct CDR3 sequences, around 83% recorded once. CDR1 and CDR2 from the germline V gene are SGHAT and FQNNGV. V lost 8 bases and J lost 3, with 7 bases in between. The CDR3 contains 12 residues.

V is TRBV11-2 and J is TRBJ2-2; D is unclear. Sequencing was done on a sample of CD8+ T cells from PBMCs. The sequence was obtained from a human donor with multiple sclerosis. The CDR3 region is CASPLDTGELFF. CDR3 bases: TGTGCCAGCCCCCTGGACACCGGGGAGCTGTTTTTT.